The sequence of this T cell receptor beta chain was determined in a study of shared clonotypes between healthy human individuals. General study points: Several donors shared approximately 5% of their naive CD4 clonotypes. Only blood was sampled, and tissue TCR repertoires likely differ from blood ones. Estimated clonotype richness was generally higher in naive than memory subsets.

Per the original data handling: Filtering differed because ImmunoSEQ produced junction-only sequences that carried no quality scores. The assay was immunoSEQ multiplex PCR, and TCRdb's table has in-frame clones only and misses some. The DNA gave D and trimming, while V, J and clone size come from that table. The sample has over a million clones, around three quarters seen once. Unmatched junction bases numbered 19, after V lost 5 bases and J lost 4 bases. The length of the CDR3 is 18 residues. Germline V CDR1 and CDR2: SNHLY, FYNNEI. Concerning this clone: Its antigen is currently unknown.

This chain connects TRBV2 to TRBJ2-7, with TRBD2 matching 8 bases. The sequence was obtained from a young man in good health. Some clones in this sample may be carry-over from other donors' samples. What was sequenced was memory CD4+ T cells from PBMCs. The subset denotes: CD45RA-negative fraction. The CDR3 loop reads CASSRNRPTLAGVYEQYF. The CDR3 DNA sequence: TGTGCCAGCAGTAGAAACCGGCCCACCCTAGCGGGTGTTTACGAGCAGTACTTC.